A single sample gave rise to the 28 T cell receptor beta chains below, sequenced in a study of cytomegalovirus exposure and HLA in healthy donors (dated by TCRdb to between 2016 and 2019). Receptor libraries were prepared by the immunoSEQ multiplex PCR assay. For the multiplex PCR, a mixture combining 60 forward primers for TCR Vbeta segments and 13 reverse primers for TCR Jbeta segments was used. TCRdb stores this immuneACCESS table with in-frame sequences only. Part of the clones is absent; in the studies checked, under half of the shortfall reflects unresolved V genes, and no reason is known for the rest. The sample table holds approximately 96,000 clones, of which 74% were seen once. Around 1.8% of the sample is held by the ten biggest clonotypes. Sequenced: PBMCs. The receptors stem from a male donor in good health and CMV-seronegative.

The table lists this clone with a few counts. The chain combines TRBV28 with TRBJ1-3; the D is unclear. V shed 6 bases and J shed 0 bases, with 9 bases lying between them. The germline gives CDR1 MDHEN, CDR2 SYDVKM. The length of the CDR3 is 14 residues. CDR3 amino acids: CASRPYGSGNTIYF. The CDR3, as DNA: TGTGCCAGCAGACCATACGGCTCTGGAAACACCATATATTTT.

This clone has a single count. The chain is built from TRBV19 and TRBJ2-2; 7 bases are a match to TRBD1. CDR3 length: 17 amino acids. Germline V gene sequence: CDR1 LNHDA, CDR2 SQIVND (reference sequence). V shed 4 bases, J shed 6 bases, and the junction held 14 bases outside the gene matches. CDR3 DNA sequence: TGTGCCAGTAGTACCCCCAGACAGGGTCCTACACCCGGGGAGCTGTTTTTT. This encodes CASSTPRQGPTPGELFF.

This chain links TRBV5-1 with TRBJ2-3, with a possible D match to TRBD1 (6 bases). This CDR3 has 14 residues. CDR1 and CDR2 (germline): SGHRS, YFSETQ. V lost 2 bases to trimming and J lost 5 bases, with 12 bases between them. CDR3 sequence reads: CASSFYRQEDTQYF. The CDR3 bases are TGCGCCAGCAGCTTCTATAGACAGGAAGATACGCAGTATTTT.

This rearrangement joins TRBV7-9 to TRBJ2-5; 10 bases are shared with TRBD2. With V trimmed by 5 bases and J by 4 bases, 16 bases remained unmatched. The germline V gene encodes CDR1 SEHNR and CDR2 FQNEAQ (reference sequence). The CDR3 contains 18 residues. DNA for the CDR3: TGTGCCAGCAGCCCAGACAGGGGCTTAGCTAGCGGGAGAGAGACCCAGTACTTC. It yields the protein CASSPDRGLASGRETQYF.

V gene TRBV7-6 combines with J gene TRBJ2-7, with 13 bases fitting TRBD2. The ends lost 5 bases at V and 5 bases at J; junction bases unmatched: 3. The germline CDR1 and CDR2 sequences are SGHVS and FNYEAQ. The CDR3 covers 14 residues. The DNA for the CDR3 is TGTGCCAGCAGCCCGGGACTAGCGGGACACGAGCAGTACTTC. Translating it yields CASSPGLAGHEQYF.

The V gene is TRBV7-9, the J gene TRBJ2-1, with D possibly matching TRBD2 (5 bases). Germline loops: CDR1 SEHNR, CDR2 FQNEAQ (reference sequence). CDR3 length: 14 amino acids. The germline V and J ends were trimmed by 5 bases and 2 bases, with 10 bases remaining between them. The CDR3 here is CASSTPGTYNEQFF. In DNA, the CDR3 is TGTGCCAGCAGCACCCCCGGGACCTACAATGAGCAGTTCTTC.

In its sample, this clone was seen once. The V gene is TRBV5-6, the J gene TRBJ1-1; 8 bases match TRBD1. The germline CDR1 and CDR2 sequences are SGHDT and YYEEEE. The CDR3 has 15 amino acids. The J segment lost 11 bases and the V segment lost 4 bases, leaving 16 bases of the junction unmatched. CDR3 in DNA: TGTGCCAGCAGCCTGTACGCAGGGGGCGGGAGTAGGGCTTTCTTT. Translating gives CASSLYAGGGSRAFF.

This clone is labeled as medium-sized. The chain combines TRBV10-1 with TRBJ2-7; 8 bases align to TRBD1. CDR3 length: 15 amino acids. V shed 8 bases, J shed 4 bases, and the junction held 13 bases outside the gene matches. Germline V gives CDR1 WNHNN, CDR2 SYGVQD (reference sequence). In DNA form, the CDR3 reads TGCGCCAGCCCATGTTGTAGAGACAGGGGTTACGAGCAGTACTTC. Protein product: CASPCCRDRGYEQYF.

The chain links TRBV30 to TRBJ2-3, with TRBD1 as a possible D gene (6 bases). This CDR3 spans 15 amino acids. Germline CDR1 is GTSNPN and CDR2 is SVGIG (reference sequence). V was pared by 2 bases and J by 0 bases, with 12 bases between. Here the CDR3 DNA reads TGTGCCTGGAGTCTTGGCAGGGGTAGCACAGATACGCAGTATTTT. Translating gives CAWSLGRGSTDTQYF.

This clone showed up just once. This rearrangement joins TRBV7-3 to TRBJ2-2, with 11 bases lining up with TRBD2. Losses at the gene ends were 4 bases for V and 2 bases for J; bases not matched to a gene: 9. Germline assignment: CDR1 SGHTA and CDR2 FQGTGA. CDR3 length equals 18 residues. The CDR3 here is CASSYPLAGGPNTGELFF. The CDR3 nucleotides read TGTGCCAGCAGCTACCCATTAGCGGGAGGGCCCAACACCGGGGAGCTGTTTTTT.

The chain uses TRBV7-6 and TRBJ2-1, with 10 bases fitting TRBD2. The CDR3 is 14 amino acids. V lost 4 bases and J lost 8; bases outside the gene matches: 5. CDR1 and CDR2 (germline): SGHVS, FNYEAQ. The CDR3 sequence: CASSSSGRYDEQFF. Written as DNA, the CDR3 is TGTGCCAGCAGCTCTAGCGGGAGATACGATGAGCAGTTCTTC.

In this sample, this clone turned up a few times. The chain carries TRBV7-7 and TRBJ2-5, with D possibly being TRBD2 (7 bases). V was pared by 5 bases and J by 4 bases, with 14 bases between. CDR3 length: 14 residues. Looked up from germline, CDR1 is SSHAT and CDR2 is FNYEAQ (reference sequence). This CDR3 is CASSLGGGRETQYF. Here the CDR3 DNA reads TGTGCCAGCAGCCTGGGAGGGGGGAGAGAGACCCAGTACTTC.

The chain uses TRBV11-1 and TRBJ1-1; the D gene is possibly TRBD1 (6 bases). The CDR3 consists of 15 residues. Germline V CDR1 and CDR2: SGHAT, FQDESV (reference sequence). V was trimmed by 4 bases and J by 1 base, leaving 13 bases between them. CDR3 sequence (DNA): TGTGCCAGCAGCTCCCGGACAGATCCGAACACTGAAGCTTTCTTT. Translation gives CASSSRTDPNTEAFF.

The V and J genes are TRBV2 and TRBJ2-6; 12 nucleotides match TRBD2. The V and J ends lost 6 bases and 0 bases, in that order; junction bases with no gene match: 12. Looked up from germline, CDR1 is SNHLY and CDR2 is FYNNEI. This CDR3 has 20 amino acids. This CDR3 reads CASRQLLGLAGNSGANVLTF. The CDR3 DNA reads as TGTGCCAGCAGGCAACTACTCGGACTAGCGGGAAACTCTGGGGCCAACGTCCTGACTTTC.

The chain has TRBV2 and TRBJ2-1, with 11 positions matching TRBD2. CDR1 is SNHLY, CDR2 FYNNEI, per germline. The J segment lost 2 bases and the V segment lost 7 bases, leaving 4 bases of the junction unmatched. CDR3 size: 15 residues. The CDR3 DNA sequence: TGTGCCAGCATTTTTAGCGGGAGGGCCTACAATGAGCAGTTCTTC. Its protein is CASIFSGRAYNEQFF. The full variable domain, its missing parts supplied by reference TRBV2 and TRBJ2-1, is EPEVTQTPSHQVTQMGQEVILRCVPISNHLYFYWYRQILGQKVEFLVSFYNNEISEKSEIFDDQFSVERPDGSNFTLKIRSTKLEDSAMYFCASIFSGRAYNEQFFGPGTRLTVL.

On this clone itself: The junction departs from germline at one end; a sequencing error may be responsible. This sample also contains other DNA sequences that code for the same CDR3. The chain employs TRBV30 and TRBJ1-2; a possible D gene is TRBD1 (5 bases). Germline-derived CDR1 and CDR2 are GTSNPN and SVGIG (reference sequence). The CDR3 sequence is 12 residues long. The CDR3, as DNA: TGCGCCTGGAGCGGACATCTGTATGGCTACACCTTC. Translating it yields CAWSGHLYGYTF.

This clone is labeled as medium-sized. The rearrangement links TRBV7-9 to TRBJ2-1; 10 bases line up with TRBD2. CDR1 is SEHNR and CDR2 is FQNEAQ in the germline V gene (reference sequence). The CDR3 loop spans 15 amino acids. Unmatched junction bases numbered 10, after V lost 5 bases and J lost 9 bases. The DNA of the CDR3 is TGTGCCAGCAGCCCCCTAAGCGGGAGGGCCTTTGAGCAGTTCTTC. This codes for CASSPLSGRAFEQFF.

This clone was counted a few times. CDR3 in DNA: TGTGCCAGTAGTATAGGGACTAGCGGAGATGGGGAGACCCAGTACTTC. This gives the protein CASSIGTSGDGETQYF. The rearrangement uses TRBV19 and TRBJ2-5; 10 nucleotides line up with TRBD2. V lost 1 base to trimming and J lost 5 bases; unmatched junction nucleotides: 7. Germline CDR1 and CDR2: LNHDA and SQIVND (reference sequence). The CDR3 totals 16 residues.

A few counts support this clone. The V and J genes are TRBV6-6 and TRBJ2-3, with D perhaps matching TRBD2 (6 bases). Germline-derived CDR1 and CDR2 are MNHNY and SVGAGI (reference sequence). This CDR3 has 14 residues. V lost 2 bases to trimming and J lost 4 bases, with 10 bases between them. This CDR3 reads CASSYVRESDTQYF. CDR3 nucleotide sequence: TGTGCCAGCAGTTACGTTCGGGAGTCAGATACGCAGTATTTT.

The rearrangement links TRBV7-2 to TRBJ2-1; 12 nucleotides align to TRBD2. Germline-derived CDR1 and CDR2 are SGHTA and FQGNSA. This CDR3 comprises 16 residues. J gave up 3 bases and V 5 bases, and 5 bases lay outside the gene matches. Here the CDR3 DNA reads TGTGCCAGCAGCCCAGGACTAGCGGGGATCTACAATGAGCAGTTCTTC. Encoded protein: CASSPGLAGIYNEQFF.

The chain has TRBV5-1 and TRBJ2-1; 10 nucleotides match TRBD1. Per the germline V gene, CDR1 is SGHRS and CDR2 is YFSETQ. V dropped 5 bases and J dropped 4; count of bases not matched to a gene: 6. There are 15 residues in the CDR3. CDR3 sequence (DNA): TGCGCCAGCAGTTATCCGGGACAGGGGTACAATGAGCAGTTCTTC. Amino acid sequence: CASSYPGQGYNEQFF.

The rearrangement links TRBV27 to TRBJ2-7; D may be TRBD1 (6 bases). The CDR3 length is 13 residues. Germline lookup yields CDR1 MNHEY and CDR2 SMNVEV (reference sequence). V was clipped by 5 bases and J by 2 bases, with 10 bases between them. The DNA for the CDR3 is TGTGCCAGCAGTCCCAGGGGAGCCTACGAGCAGTACTTC. This gives the protein CASSPRGAYEQYF.

This clone was recorded only once. The CDR3 DNA reads as TGTGCCAGCAGTTTATCTAGCGGAGTTTACGAGCAGTACTTC. Translated: CASSLSSGVYEQYF. The V and J genes are TRBV28 and TRBJ2-7; 7 positions agree with TRBD2. The germline V gene encodes CDR1 MDHEN and CDR2 SYDVKM. CDR3 length: 14 amino acids. V gave up 1 base and J gave up 4 bases; unmatched junction bases: 4.

The V gene is TRBV29-1, the J gene TRBJ1-1; D unresolved. The CDR3 consists of 13 residues. Germline V gene data show CDR1 as SQVTM and CDR2 as ANQGSEA. V was shortened by 4 bases and J by 1 base, with 10 bases between the two germline ends. This CDR3 reads CSVGGETNTEAFF. The CDR3 DNA sequence: TGCAGCGTTGGCGGAGAAACGAACACTGAAGCTTTCTTT. The full variable domain, in which reference TRBV29-1 and TRBJ1-1 provide the parts outside the CDR3, is SAVISQKPSRDICQRGTSLTIQCQVDSQVTMMFWYRQQPGQSLTLIATANQGSEATYESGFVIDKFPISRPNLTFSTLTVSNMSPEDSSIYLCSVGGETNTEAFFGQGTRLTVV.

The genes are TRBV7-2 and TRBJ1-1; no definite D call. Per the germline V gene, CDR1 is SGHTA and CDR2 is FQGNSA. V lost 5 bases to trimming and J lost 1 base, with 11 bases between them. This CDR3 region has 14 residues. CDR3 region: CASSEGGWNTEAFF. CDR3 bases: TGTGCCAGCAGCGAGGGAGGGTGGAACACTGAAGCTTTCTTT. Drawing the rest from reference TRBV7-2 and TRBJ1-1, the complete variable domain is GAGVSQSPSNKVTEKGKDVELRCDPISGHTALYWYRQSLGQGLEFLIYFQGNSAPDKSGLPSDRFSAERTGGSVSTLTIQRTQQEDSAVYLCASSEGGWNTEAFFGQGTRLTVV.

CDR3 sequence reads: CASSQSGTSGVDTQYF. The CDR3 coding sequence is TGTGCCAGCAGCCAGAGCGGGACTAGCGGGGTGGATACGCAGTATTTT. The V and J genes are TRBV4-2 and TRBJ2-3; 13 nucleotides align to TRBD2. Germline loops: CDR1 LGHNA, CDR2 YNFKEQ. The junction had 6 bases not matched to a gene; V was cut back by 3 bases and J by 6 bases. CDR3 length: 16 residues.

V and J are TRBV5-1 and TRBJ2-7, with D possibly matching TRBD1 (5 bases). The CDR3 runs to 16 residues. Germline assignment: CDR1 SGHRS and CDR2 YFSETQ. V dropped 3 bases and J dropped 4 bases, with 20 bases sitting between them. For the CDR3, the DNA is TGCGCCAGCAGCTGGTCCCGAGCAGGGCCCCCATACGAGCAGTACTTC. This codes for CASSWSRAGPPYEQYF.

The V and J genes are TRBV7-2 and TRBJ2-2; 9 bases fit TRBD2. The trim removed 3 bases at V and 5 bases at J, leaving 4 bases unmatched. The CDR3 contains 15 residues. Per germline, CDR1 SGHTA and CDR2 FQGNSA. CDR3 nucleotide sequence: TGTGCCAGCAGCTTTGGTAGCGGGAGTACCGGGGAGCTGTTTTTT. Translated, it gives CASSFGSGSTGELFF.